This T cell receptor (beta chain) was observed in a study of CD8 T cells in ankylosing spondylitis. General study results and limits: There was a TCR beta motif, made of several highly homologous variants, that appeared characteristic of ankylosing spondylitis blood.

By quantitative 5'-RACE with molecular barcodes, the TCR beta libraries were made. Using its own MiXCR run on the 5' RACE reads, TCRdb lists one record per CDR3 protein. The repertoire consists of just over 350,000 distinct CDR3 sequences, with 20% to 25% occurring once and the leading ten covering about 12%. Germline V gene data show CDR1 as SQVTM and CDR2 as ANQGSEA. V lost 6 bases, J lost 4 bases, and 11 bases stayed unmatched. This CDR3 has 14 amino acids. The sample holds many counts of this clonotype. Its antigen is still unknown. This chain links TRBV29-1 with TRBJ2-7; 8 nucleotides agree with TRBD1. Input material: blood, either unsorted or a sorted T cell fraction (not recorded which). The clonotype was recovered from a male donor with ankylosing spondylitis or in good health (not recorded which). The CDR3 is CSVTPLDRDYEQYF. The CDR3 DNA is TGCAGCGTCACCCCGCTGGACAGGGATTACGAGCAGTACTTC.